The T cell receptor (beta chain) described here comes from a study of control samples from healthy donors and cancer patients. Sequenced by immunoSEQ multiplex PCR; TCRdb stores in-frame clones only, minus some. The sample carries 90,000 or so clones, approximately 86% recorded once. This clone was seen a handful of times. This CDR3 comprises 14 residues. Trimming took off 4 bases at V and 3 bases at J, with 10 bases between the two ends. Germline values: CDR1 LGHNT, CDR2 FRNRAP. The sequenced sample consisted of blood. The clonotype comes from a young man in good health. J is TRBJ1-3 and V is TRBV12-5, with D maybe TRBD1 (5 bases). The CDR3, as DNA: TGTGCTAGTGGTTCGGGGGAGGTTGGAAACACCATATATTTT. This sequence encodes CASGSGEVGNTIYF.